These 9 T cell receptor beta chains share one sample of origin, sequenced in a study of blood T cell repertoires in COVID-19. Data came from immunoSEQ multiplex PCR; TCRdb stores just in-frame clones and leaves some out. The sample records about 64,000 clones, approximately 86% being singletons. The sample consisted of peripheral blood. The receptors originated from a man aged 35-49 years with acute or convalescent COVID-19.

This clone came up a few times. The rearrangement links TRBV5-8 to TRBJ1-5; the match to TRBD1 covers 8 bases. The CDR3 runs 17 residues. The V gene's germline CDR1 is SGHTS and CDR2 YDEGEE. Trimming at V came to 3 bases and at J to 1 base, leaving 9 bases not matched to a gene. CDR3 residues: CASSYGQGGWSNQPQHF. DNA of the CDR3: TGTGCCAGCAGCTACGGACAGGGTGGATGGAGCAATCAGCCCCAGCATTTT.

The chain couples TRBV3-1 (or the pseudogene TRBV3-2) to TRBJ2-1; D is uncertain. Germline V gene data show CDR1 as LGHDT and CDR2 as YNNKEL (reference sequence). V dropped 3 bases and J dropped 7 bases, with 4 bases sitting between them. This CDR3 has 11 residues. CDR3 nucleotides: TGTGCCAGCAGCCATAGAAATGAGCAGTTCTTC. Protein: CASSHRNEQFF.

V gene TRBV11-3 combines with J gene TRBJ2-5; weak D call: TRBD2 (6 bases). V lost 5 bases to trimming and J lost 2 bases, with 18 bases between them. CDR3 length equals 16 residues. The germline V gene has CDR1 SGHNT and CDR2 YENEEA. This CDR3 reads CASSITRNSGQETQYF. The CDR3 DNA is TGTGCCAGCAGCATCACACGAAATAGCGGACAAGAGACCCAGTACTTC.

V is TRBV11-3 and J is TRBJ2-2, with D perhaps TRBD2 (6 bases). This CDR3 spans 16 amino acids. V was cut by 6 bases and J by 1 base, with 15 bases left in between. CDR1 and CDR2 from the germline V gene are SGHNT and YENEEA. CDR3 sequence: CASSAGWGMNTGELFF. As DNA, the CDR3 is TGTGCCAGCAGTGCGGGGTGGGGGATGAACACCGGGGAGCTGTTTTTT.

This clone has a handful of counts. V gene TRBV11-2 combines with J gene TRBJ1-4; maybe TRBD1 (5 bases). V lost 1 base, J lost 8 bases, and 11 bases lay in between. Per germline, CDR1 SGHAT and CDR2 FQNNGV. CDR3 length: 14 residues. CDR3: CASSLVGAVEKLFF. DNA for the CDR3: TGTGCCAGCAGCTTAGTAGGGGCCGTAGAAAAACTGTTTTTT.

The rearrangement uses TRBV13 and TRBJ1-3; TRBD1 is a possible D gene (6 bases). The CDR3 has 16 residues. V was pared by 6 bases and J by 0 bases, with 15 bases between. The germline gives CDR1 PRHDT, CDR2 FYEKMQ (reference sequence). The CDR3 bases are TGTGCCAGCAGGAAGAAGGGGGATCTCTCTGGAAACACCATATATTTT. This encodes CASRKKGDLSGNTIYF.

The J gene is TRBJ1-3, the V gene TRBV30, with D uncertain. Trimming took 1 base from V and 0 from J, leaving 4 bases between them. The CDR3 runs 13 residues. Germline CDR1 is GTSNPN and CDR2 is SVGIG (reference sequence). The DNA for the CDR3 is TGTGCCTGGAGTGCCCTCTCTGGAAACACCATATATTTT. As protein: CAWSALSGNTIYF.

This chain uses TRBV10-2 with TRBJ2-2, with a tentative D call TRBD2 (5 bases). The CDR3 length is 16 residues. V lost 3 bases and J lost 3, with 14 bases in between. The V gene's germline CDR1 is WSHSY and CDR2 SAAADI. Here the CDR3 reads CASSDTYGEYTGELFF. The CDR3 DNA is TGCGCCAGCAGTGATACTTACGGGGAATACACCGGGGAGCTGTTTTTT.

This chain joins TRBV9 and TRBJ2-2; D unresolved. The CDR3 is 15 residues long. Trimming stripped 1 base from V and 0 bases from J, with 7 bases between. Germline V gives CDR1 SGDLS, CDR2 YYNGEE. The CDR3 protein is CASSVSSANTGELFF. CDR3 coding DNA: TGTGCCAGCAGCGTATCCTCAGCGAACACCGGGGAGCTGTTTTTT.